This record looks at one T cell receptor beta chain sequence and its context. The target of this receptor is not known. One base away there is no much larger clone; base qualities are not given. These data belong to a study of CD8+ T cells in alopecia areata (dated by TCRdb to 2017 to 2018). Regarding the complete study: The treated patients, all with moderate-to-severe alopecia areata, were enrolled in an open-label pilot trial of oral tofacitinib given at 5 to 10 mg twice daily. Patients received tofacitinib for 6 to 18 months and were then followed off drug for 6 months to check for delayed response and recurrence. Disease severity in treated patients was measured with the SALT score, which quantifies the percentage of affected scalp surface area. The study used high-throughput TCRbeta sequencing to examine T cell clonal expansion in alopecia areata, in both the C3H/HeJ mouse model and human patients. On the human side, TCRbeta sequencing was run on scalp tissue and on sorted CD4+ and CD8+ peripheral blood T cells from healthy controls and from alopecia areata patients with either patchy or totalis/universalis disease. Biopsies were taken from tofacitinib-treated patients at baseline and again at 4 and 24 weeks into treatment, and several of those patients also had a later scalp biopsy. Clonality in the scalp was compared among normal scalp (n=4), patchy alopecia areata scalp (n=8), and alopecia totalis/universalis scalp (n=8). RNA was extracted with the PAXgene miRNA kit for fixed scalp, the miRNeasy kit for PBMCs, and the RNeasy kit for mouse skin. Amplification of TCRbeta CDR3 regions was done by immunoSEQ multiplex PCR using 35 Vbeta forward primers and 13 Jbeta reverse primers.

Here is what the overall study found, with its caveats: Because the treated cohort was small and had just a single nonresponder, larger studies are needed to establish links between baseline CD8+ expansion and response. During tofacitinib treatment, many expanded lesional clones remained in scalp and blood, and this persistence may partly explain relapse after treatment is stopped. With tofacitinib, both scalp clonality and the number of expanded CD8+ clones among the top 100 scalp clones went down significantly. Unlike mouse skin, where gammadelta T cells dominate, normal human skin contains resident alphabeta T cells that get sequenced too, which complicates analysis of the scalp TCR repertoire. Higher clonality and more expanded CD8+ clones were observed in lesional scalp than in normal scalp, particularly in alopecia totalis/universalis, a finding suggestive of antigenic drive. Shared TCR sequences between patients were less evident than in mice, which may be partly attributable to HLA diversity in the patient population.

What the time point label conveys for this sample: around 4 weeks on oral tofacitinib. What this sample's treatment or condition label stands for: oral pan-JAK inhibitor, 5-10 mg twice daily. Lesional scalp punch biopsies and peripheral blood were obtained from alopecia areata patients. PBMCs were isolated by density centrifugation and stained for CD3, CD4 and CD8, and CD4+ and CD8+ T cells were sorted on a FACSAria. The CDR3 numbers 15 residues from cysteine through phenylalanine. Just CDR3 DNA is preserved here, 45 bases in frame from base 1. CDR1 is given as MGHDK and CDR2 as SYGVNS, both from the germline V gene. The germline ends are 8 bases apart after V is trimmed by 0 bases and J by 2 bases. The library was prepared using the immunoSEQ multiplex PCR assay. To provide template for TCR sequencing, every sample had RNA extracted and reverse transcribed into cDNA. First-strand cDNA was synthesized using SuperScript III with a 2:1 mix of oligo-dT and random hexamers. A synthetic immune receptor repertoire was used to assess amplification bias, and residual bias was removed computationally. The study's processing was this. Raw reads were preprocessed to remove errors, and CDR3 was defined by IMGT conventions from the conserved cysteine to phenylalanine. Clonality was calculated as 1 minus Shannon entropy normalized by log2 of the number of productive unique TCRs. Scalp TCRbeta sequences were cross-referenced with sorted blood CD4 and CD8 repertoires so that the CD4 or CD8 identity of scalp clones could be inferred. TCRdb obtained this table from immuneACCESS and retained in-frame rearrangements with V and J assigned. These tables miss some clones; where compared with another copy, unresolved V genes account for less than half of the shortfall, and the remainder is unexplained. V and J calls and clone size come straight from that table; D and trimming were deduced from the DNA. For this sample there are approximately 200,000 clones; roughly three fifths appear just once. In total, the top ten clones hold around 3% of the sample.

The rearranged segments are TRBV25-1 and TRBJ1-5; D gene: possibly TRBD1, on 5 matching bases. The TCR was taken from a human donor with alopecia areata. The sample in question was CD4+ T cells sorted from blood, obtained at week 4, from a patient treated with tofacitinib. The CDR3 has the sequence CASSEYGAGNQPQHF. The DNA reads TGTGCCAGCAGTGAATATGGGGCGGGCAATCAGCCCCAGCATTTT. Where the CDR3 stops, the reference TRBV25-1 and TRBJ1-5 genes take over; the full variable domain is EADIYQTPRYLVIGTGKKITLECSQTMGHDKMYWYQQDPGMELHLIHYSYGVNSTEKGDLSSESTVSRIRTEHFPLTLESARPSHTSQYLCASSEYGAGNQPQHFGDGTRLSIL.